This is a list of T cell receptor beta chains from one sample in a study of blood T cell repertoires in COVID-19. Using immunoSEQ multiplex PCR, the repertoire was profiled, and TCRdb retains in-frame clones only, with some absent. The table lists some 300,000 clones, approximately 86% of them singletons, with around 13% in the top ten. Sequenced material: peripheral blood. These receptors originate from a woman aged 65 to 85 with COVID-19, enrolled during active disease. The CDR3 runs from the conserved cysteine through the conserved F or W. The D gene is left open where the match is weak. Expanded clones are given a class, and other clones once, few, many or no size at all.

cdr3_aa: CASSTGNNEKLFF
cdr3_nt: TGTGCCAGCAGCACGGGAAACAATGAAAAACTGTTTTTT
v_call: TRBV5-4
clone_size: NA
j_call: TRBJ1-4
d_call: NA

cdr3_aa: CATSEPETGALEQFF
cdr3_nt: TGTGCCACCAGTGAGCCGGAGACAGGGGCGCTCGAGCAGTTCTTC
v_call: TRBV24-1
clone_size: NA
j_call: TRBJ2-1
d_call: TRBD1

cdr3_aa: CASSQEGGSEQFF
cdr3_nt: TGCGCCAGCAGCCAAGAAGGAGGAAGTGAGCAGTTCTTC
v_call: TRBV4-3
clone_size: NA
j_call: TRBJ2-1
d_call: NA

cdr3_aa: CASSLDIYEQYF
cdr3_nt: TGTGCCAGCAGTTTAGACATTTACGAGCAGTACTTC
v_call: TRBV12-3/TRBV12-4
clone_size: NA
j_call: TRBJ2-7
d_call: NA

cdr3_aa: CASSLGRGGLKAKNIQYF
cdr3_nt: TGTGCCAGCAGTTTAGGAAGGGGTGGATTGAAAGCCAAAAACATTCAGTACTTC
v_call: TRBV27
clone_size: NA
j_call: TRBJ2-4
d_call: NA

cdr3_aa: CASSSGQGVQTFF
cdr3_nt: TGTGCCAGCAGTTCGGGACAGGGGGTGCAGACTTTCTTT
v_call: TRBV12-3/TRBV12-4
clone_size: NA
j_call: TRBJ1-1
d_call: TRBD1

cdr3_aa: CASSPNAGHTQYF
cdr3_nt: TGTGCCAGCAGCCCTAACGCGGGGCATACGCAGTATTTT
v_call: TRBV9
clone_size: NA
j_call: TRBJ2-3
d_call: NA

cdr3_aa: CASSERTGGNYEQYF
cdr3_nt: TGTGCCAGCAGTGAAAGGACAGGGGGCAATTACGAGCAGTACTTC
v_call: TRBV25-1
clone_size: NA
j_call: TRBJ2-7
d_call: TRBD1

cdr3_aa: CASSQDRGLGDTQYF
cdr3_nt: TGTGCCAGCAGCCAAGACAGGGGGTTGGGAGATACGCAGTATTTT
v_call: TRBV3-1/TRBV3-2
clone_size: NA
j_call: TRBJ2-3
d_call: TRBD1

cdr3_aa: CASSEAVGAQYF
cdr3_nt: TGTGCCAGCAGTGAAGCAGTAGGGGCCCAGTACTTC
v_call: TRBV2
clone_size: NA
j_call: TRBJ2-7
d_call: NA

cdr3_aa: CASSLIITTGSNYGYTF
cdr3_nt: TGTGCCAGCAGCCTTATAATCACGACAGGGTCCAACTATGGCTACACCTTC
v_call: TRBV5-6
clone_size: NA
j_call: TRBJ1-2
d_call: TRBD1

cdr3_aa: CATSRDRWGENTEAFF
cdr3_nt: TGTGCCACCAGCAGAGATCGATGGGGGGAAAACACTGAAGCTTTCTTT
v_call: TRBV15
clone_size: NA
j_call: TRBJ1-1
d_call: NA

cdr3_aa: CASTTDRWSPLHF
cdr3_nt: TGTGCCAGCACGACAGATCGATGGTCACCCCTCCACTTT
v_call: TRBV27
clone_size: NA
j_call: TRBJ1-6
d_call: NA

cdr3_aa: CASSQYHSGGASNTGELFF
cdr3_nt: TGCGCCAGCAGCCAATACCATAGCGGGGGGGCCTCGAACACCGGGGAGCTGTTTTTT
v_call: TRBV4-1
clone_size: NA
j_call: TRBJ2-2
d_call: TRBD2

cdr3_aa: CASSPSAANQPQHF
cdr3_nt: TGTGCCAGCTCACCAAGCGCAGCTAATCAGCCCCAGCATTTT
v_call: TRBV18
clone_size: NA
j_call: TRBJ1-5
d_call: NA

cdr3_aa: CAWSVPRGDSPLHF
cdr3_nt: TGTGCCTGGAGTGTACCAAGGGGCGATTCACCCCTCCACTTT
v_call: TRBV30
clone_size: NA
j_call: TRBJ1-6
d_call: NA

cdr3_aa: CASSGQLITGELFF
cdr3_nt: TGTGCCAGCAGCGGACAACTGATCACCGGGGAGCTGTTTTTT
v_call: TRBV13
clone_size: NA
j_call: TRBJ2-2
d_call: NA

cdr3_aa: CASSYSFGGYEQYF
cdr3_nt: TGTGCCAGCAGTTACTCGTTCGGGGGCTACGAGCAGTACTTC
v_call: TRBV6-5
clone_size: NA
j_call: TRBJ2-7
d_call: NA

cdr3_aa: CASLPGAWTEAFF
cdr3_nt: TGTGCCTCCTTGCCGGGTGCTTGGACTGAAGCTTTCTTT
v_call: TRBV10-3
clone_size: once
j_call: TRBJ1-1
d_call: NA

cdr3_aa: CASSLLVGNRGETQYF
cdr3_nt: TGTGCCAGCAGCCTCCTGGTGGGGAACAGGGGAGAGACCCAGTACTTC
v_call: TRBV9
clone_size: NA
j_call: TRBJ2-5
d_call: TRBD1

cdr3_aa: CASSPQGAGYGYTF
cdr3_nt: TGTGCCAGCTCACCACAGGGGGCCGGCTATGGCTACACCTTC
v_call: TRBV18
clone_size: NA
j_call: TRBJ1-2
d_call: TRBD1

cdr3_aa: CASSLAAYEQYF
cdr3_nt: TGTGCCAGCAGCTTGGCAGCCTACGAGCAGTACTTC
v_call: TRBV5-8
clone_size: NA
j_call: TRBJ2-7
d_call: NA

cdr3_aa: CASSVAGGPDTQYF
cdr3_nt: TGTGCCAGCAGCGTGGCGGGGGGGCCGGATACGCAGTATTTT
v_call: TRBV9
clone_size: NA
j_call: TRBJ2-3
d_call: TRBD2

cdr3_aa: CASSWFEGGGELFF
cdr3_nt: TGTGCCAGCAGTTGGTTCGAGGGCGGCGGGGAGCTGTTTTTT
v_call: TRBV6-2/TRBV6-3
clone_size: NA
j_call: TRBJ2-2
d_call: NA

cdr3_aa: CASSLTPGGGSPLHF
cdr3_nt: TGCGCCAGCAGCCTGACACCAGGGGGCGGTTCACCCCTCCACTTT
v_call: TRBV5-1
clone_size: few
j_call: TRBJ1-6
d_call: TRBD1

cdr3_aa: CASPTLPGGSTDTQYF
cdr3_nt: TGTGCCAGCCCCACCCTTCCGGGGGGGAGCACAGATACGCAGTATTTT
v_call: TRBV5-8
clone_size: NA
j_call: TRBJ2-3
d_call: TRBD2

cdr3_aa: CASSLDSGIVFGTQYF
cdr3_nt: TGTGCCAGCAGCTTGGATAGCGGTATCGTGTTTGGGACCCAGTACTTC
v_call: TRBV5-4
clone_size: NA
j_call: TRBJ2-5
d_call: NA

cdr3_aa: CASSPYLTSGGIQETQYF
cdr3_nt: TGTGCCAGCAGCCCGTACTTGACTAGCGGGGGAATCCAAGAGACCCAGTACTTC
v_call: TRBV13
clone_size: NA
j_call: TRBJ2-5
d_call: TRBD2

cdr3_aa: CSVDRNEKLFF
cdr3_nt: TGCAGCGTTGACAGAAATGAAAAACTGTTTTTT
v_call: TRBV29-1
clone_size: NA
j_call: TRBJ1-4
d_call: NA

cdr3_aa: CAGISRRLGYNSPLHF
cdr3_nt: TGTGCCGGCATTAGCAGAAGGTTAGGCTATAATTCACCCCTCCACTTT
v_call: TRBV6-4
clone_size: once
j_call: TRBJ1-6
d_call: NA

cdr3_aa: CASSFGQGITEAFF
cdr3_nt: TGTGCCAGTAGTTTCGGACAGGGGATAACTGAAGCTTTCTTT
v_call: TRBV19
clone_size: NA
j_call: TRBJ1-1
d_call: TRBD1

cdr3_aa: CASSSIWGETGELFF
cdr3_nt: TGTGCCAGCAGCTCGATTTGGGGGGAAACCGGGGAGCTGTTTTTT
v_call: TRBV11-2
clone_size: NA
j_call: TRBJ2-2
d_call: NA

cdr3_aa: CASSARGGFSYEQYF
cdr3_nt: TGCGCCAGCAGTGCTCGGGGGGGCTTCTCCTACGAGCAGTACTTC
v_call: TRBV10-2
clone_size: NA
j_call: TRBJ2-7
d_call: TRBD2

cdr3_aa: CASSPTVTDTQYF
cdr3_nt: TGTGCCAGCAGCCCGACAGTTACAGATACGCAGTATTTT
v_call: TRBV4-2
clone_size: NA
j_call: TRBJ2-3
d_call: NA

cdr3_aa: CASRGLWDRPYEQYF
cdr3_nt: TGTGCCAGCAGGGGACTGTGGGACAGGCCATACGAGCAGTACTTC
v_call: TRBV7-9
clone_size: NA
j_call: TRBJ2-7
d_call: TRBD1

cdr3_aa: CASSVDPKRGGKNEQFF
cdr3_nt: TGTGCCAGCAGCGTAGACCCGAAGCGGGGGGGAAAAAATGAGCAGTTCTTC
v_call: TRBV9
clone_size: NA
j_call: TRBJ2-1
d_call: TRBD2

cdr3_aa: CASRPQGYEQYF
cdr3_nt: TGTGCCAGCAGGCCACAGGGCTACGAGCAGTACTTC
v_call: TRBV7-9
clone_size: NA
j_call: TRBJ2-7
d_call: NA

cdr3_aa: CAWSVPSGTAAYGYTF
cdr3_nt: TGTGCCTGGAGTGTACCTAGTGGCACAGCGGCCTATGGCTACACCTTC
v_call: TRBV30
clone_size: NA
j_call: TRBJ1-2
d_call: NA

cdr3_aa: CASSPTPRTGGYQPQHF
cdr3_nt: TGTGCCAGCAGCCCAACCCCTCGCACAGGGGGGTATCAGCCCCAGCATTTT
v_call: TRBV27
clone_size: NA
j_call: TRBJ1-5
d_call: TRBD1

cdr3_aa: CASSVGQVGGEAFF
cdr3_nt: TGTGCCAGCAGTGTGGGACAGGTTGGTGGAGAAGCTTTCTTT
v_call: TRBV7-2
clone_size: NA
j_call: TRBJ1-1
d_call: TRBD1

cdr3_aa: CASRGQVYEQYF
cdr3_nt: TGTGCCAGTCGCGGACAGGTCTACGAGCAGTACTTC
v_call: TRBV19
clone_size: NA
j_call: TRBJ2-7
d_call: TRBD1

cdr3_aa: CASSPGGNSPLHF
cdr3_nt: TGTGCCAGCAGTCCAGGGGGAAATTCACCCCTCCACTTT
v_call: TRBV6-1
clone_size: NA
j_call: TRBJ1-6
d_call: TRBD1

cdr3_aa: CASSKTSGQETQYF
cdr3_nt: TGTGCCAGCAGTAAGACTAGCGGCCAAGAGACCCAGTACTTC
v_call: TRBV6-5
clone_size: NA
j_call: TRBJ2-5
d_call: TRBD2

cdr3_aa: CASSYSDRNTEAFF
cdr3_nt: TGTGCCAGCAGCTACTCGGACAGGAACACTGAAGCTTTCTTT
v_call: TRBV5-8
clone_size: NA
j_call: TRBJ1-1
d_call: NA

cdr3_aa: CASSSGLANHEQYF
cdr3_nt: TGTGCCAGCAGTTCCGGACTAGCGAACCACGAGCAGTACTTC
v_call: TRBV27
clone_size: NA
j_call: TRBJ2-7
d_call: TRBD2

cdr3_aa: CASSLQGLGATEAFF
cdr3_nt: TGTGCCAGCAGCTTACAGGGGCTAGGAGCCACTGAAGCTTTCTTT
v_call: TRBV7-2
clone_size: NA
j_call: TRBJ1-1
d_call: NA

cdr3_aa: CASTPGLAGPQETQYF
cdr3_nt: TGTGCCAGCACCCCGGGACTAGCGGGGCCCCAAGAGACCCAGTACTTC
v_call: TRBV2
clone_size: NA
j_call: TRBJ2-5
d_call: TRBD2

cdr3_aa: CATSDSQGLLEPQHF
cdr3_nt: TGTGCCACCAGTGATTCACAGGGGTTGTTGGAGCCCCAGCATTTT
v_call: TRBV24-1
clone_size: NA
j_call: TRBJ1-5
d_call: TRBD1